One sample yielded the 28 T cell receptor beta chains listed below, sequenced in a study of CD4 T cells in relation to SARS-CoV-2 and coronaviruses. Sequenced by immunoSEQ multiplex PCR; TCRdb stores in-frame clones only, minus some. There are about 17,000 clones in the sample; over 80% occur only once, and 31% lies in the top ten. These TCRs are of unknown antigen specificity. The unexposed donors gave CD4+ T cells in 2011-2018, prior to COVID-19. CD4+ T cells were isolated from the cells after nine to eleven days of culture. What was sequenced was CD4+ T cells from PBMCs, cultured in vitro. These receptors were collected from a human donor in good health.

The CDR3 loop is CASSLADGLHNEQFF. CDR3 bases: TGCGCCAGCAGCTTGGCGGACGGACTACACAATGAGCAGTTCTTC. The chain recombines TRBV5-1 with TRBJ2-1, with D possibly TRBD2 on 6 matching bases. The CDR3 is made up of 15 amino acids. Germline CDR1 SGHRS, CDR2 YFSETQ. V was pared by 0 bases and J by 5 bases, with 12 bases between.

This clone has just one count. The chain carries TRBV6-5 and TRBJ2-7, with D unclear. The CDR3 is 16 residues long. The V end lost 2 bases, the J end lost 3 bases, and 17 bases lay between the germline ends. Germline lookup yields CDR1 MNHEY and CDR2 SVGAGI. The CDR3 protein is CASSYERPAKDYEQYF. In DNA form, the CDR3 reads TGTGCCAGCAGTTACGAGAGGCCGGCTAAGGACTACGAGCAGTACTTC.

V and J are TRBV5-4 and TRBJ2-5; 8 bases map to TRBD2. CDR1 and CDR2 from the germline V gene are SGHNT and YYREEE (reference sequence). The J segment lost 3 bases and the V segment lost 1 base, leaving 8 bases of the junction unmatched. This CDR3 region has 16 residues. This CDR3 reads CASSLSDTSGEETQYF. CDR3 nucleotides: TGTGCCAGCAGCTTGAGCGACACTAGCGGCGAAGAGACCCAGTACTTC.

This chain links TRBV9 with TRBJ1-4; the D gene is possibly TRBD1 (5 bases). This CDR3 contains 14 residues. V lost 4 bases, J lost 3 bases, and 10 bases lay in between. Looked up from germline, CDR1 is SGDLS and CDR2 is YYNGEE. CDR3 loop: CASSPGLPNEKLFF. CDR3 bases: TGTGCCAGCAGCCCGGGACTTCCTAATGAAAAACTGTTTTTT.

CDR3 bases: TGTGCCAGCAGCTTGGGACATCTGAACACTGAAGCTTTCTTT. This encodes CASSLGHLNTEAFF. The chain carries TRBV5-5 and TRBJ1-1, with D uncertain. CDR3 length: 14 amino acids. V lost 0 bases to trimming and J lost 0 bases, with 6 bases between them. CDR1 SGHKS and CDR2 YYEKEE come from the germline V gene (reference sequence). Drawing the rest from reference TRBV5-5 and TRBJ1-1, the complete variable domain is DAGVTQSPTHLIKTRGQQVTLRCSPISGHKSVSWYQQVLGQGPQFIFQYYEKEERGRGNFPDRFSARQFPNYSSELNVNALLLGDSALYLCASSLGHLNTEAFFGQGTRLTVV.

The chain uses TRBV4-3 and TRBJ2-3; weak D call: TRBD1 (6 bases). The ends were cut back, 0 bases at V and 7 bases at J, with 20 bases in the middle. This CDR3 is built from 17 residues. Germline CDR1 is LGHNA and CDR2 is YSLEER. CDR3 amino acids: CASSQETRGVFQNTQYF. As DNA, the CDR3 is TGCGCCAGCAGCCAAGAGACCAGGGGAGTATTCCAAAATACGCAGTATTTT.

The chain joins TRBV5-5 to TRBJ2-7, with 7 bases lining up with TRBD2. The CDR3 length is 15 residues. Trimming cost V 2 bases and J 3 bases; bases outside gene matches: 8. Germline V lookup: CDR1 SGHKS, CDR2 YYEKEE (reference sequence). CDR3 in DNA: TGTGCCAGCAGCTTCCTGGGGGGGGACTACTACGAGCAGTACTTC. This sequence encodes CASSFLGGDYYEQYF. The whole variable domain, remainder taken from reference TRBV5-5 and TRBJ2-7, is DAGVTQSPTHLIKTRGQQVTLRCSPISGHKSVSWYQQVLGQGPQFIFQYYEKEERGRGNFPDRFSARQFPNYSSELNVNALLLGDSALYLCASSFLGGDYYEQYFGPGTRLTVT.

The sample holds a few counts of this clone. This chain connects TRBV27 to TRBJ2-7, with a possible D match to TRBD1 (7 bases). Trimming removed 6 bases from V and 6 bases from J, with 9 bases in between. The CDR3 totals 11 residues. The V gene's germline CDR1 is MNHEY and CDR2 SMNVEV (reference sequence). The CDR3 DNA follows: TGTGCCAGCAGCCAGGGGGGCGAGCAGTACTTC. Amino acid sequence: CASSQGGEQYF.

This chain uses TRBV27 with TRBJ1-1; D ambiguous. Trimming removed 0 bases at V and 3 bases at J, with 5 bases between. This CDR3 is built from 13 residues. CDR1 MNHEY and CDR2 SMNVEV come from the germline V gene (reference sequence). DNA for the CDR3: TGTGCCAGCAGTTTATCTCCGTACACTGAAGCTTTCTTT. This gives the protein CASSLSPYTEAFF.

The chain carries TRBV5-1 and TRBJ2-3, with TRBD1 as a possible D gene (5 bases). Trimming shortened V by 1 base and J by 1 base, and 13 bases separated the two germline ends. The CDR3 consists of 16 residues. Looked up from germline, CDR1 is SGHRS and CDR2 is YFSETQ. CDR3 nucleotide sequence: TGCGCCAGCAGCTTGAGAGAAGGACAACGCACAGATACGCAGTATTTT. Protein sequence: CASSLREGQRTDTQYF.

V usage is TRBV7-2 and J usage is TRBJ2-7; D assignment may be TRBD1 or TRBD2 (5 bases each). The V end lost 1 base, the J end lost 7 bases, and 14 bases lay between the germline ends. The germline V gene encodes CDR1 SGHTA and CDR2 FQGNSA. The CDR3 is made up of 14 amino acids. This chain's CDR3 is CASSLDGAAGEQYF. As DNA, the CDR3 is TGTGCCAGCAGCTTAGACGGGGCGGCTGGGGAGCAGTACTTC.

Only one count was recorded for this clone. This chain links TRBV7-8 with TRBJ2-1; 8 bases map to TRBD1. The J segment lost 7 bases and the V segment lost 5 bases, leaving 4 bases of the junction unmatched. Germline-derived CDR1 and CDR2 are SGHVS and FQNEAQ. The CDR3 sequence is 13 residues long. CDR3 region: CASSLRTGNEQFF. In nucleotides, the CDR3 is TGTGCCAGCAGCCTAAGGACAGGGAATGAGCAGTTCTTC.

V and J are TRBV7-6 and TRBJ2-3; no clear D gene. The CDR3 length is 14 residues. Germline assignment: CDR1 SGHVS and CDR2 FNYEAQ. The ends were cut back, 0 bases at V and 1 base at J, with 5 bases in the middle. CDR3 coding DNA: TGTGCCAGCAGCTTAGCGCGTGGCACAGATACGCAGTATTTT. It specifies CASSLARGTDTQYF.

As DNA, the CDR3 is TGTGCCATCAGTGAGTGGGACCACCTACAGGGAACTGGAAACACCATATATTTT. Its protein product is CAISEWDHLQGTGNTIYF. This chain uses TRBV10-3 with TRBJ1-3, with D maybe TRBD1 (6 bases). CDR3 length: 18 amino acids. Trimming removed 1 base from V and 2 bases from J, with 18 bases in between. CDR1 ENHRY and CDR2 SYGVKD come from the germline V gene.

The chain couples TRBV6-5 to TRBJ1-1, with D unclear. This CDR3 has 15 residues. CDR1 is MNHEY and CDR2 is SVGAGI in the germline V gene. The V end lost 6 bases, the J end lost 6 bases, and 20 bases lay between the germline ends. CDR3 sequence (DNA): TGTGCCAGCAGGCGCTCTATGAGGGAAGGTCCTGAAGCTTTCTTT. Translation: CASRRSMREGPEAFF.

The rearrangement uses TRBV4-3 and TRBJ1-4; D gene uncertain. The CDR3 is made up of 15 amino acids. V was pared by 3 bases and J by 7 bases, with 15 bases between. Looked up from germline, CDR1 is LGHNA and CDR2 is YSLEER. The CDR3 nucleotides are TGCGCCAGCAGCCAGACCCGGCCACAATCTGAAAAACTGTTTTTT. This encodes CASSQTRPQSEKLFF.

The J gene is TRBJ1-5, the V gene TRBV6-2 or TRBV6-3; D is undetermined. In germline, CDR1 is MNHEY, CDR2 SVGEGT. The CDR3 extends over 15 amino acids. The ends were cut back, 6 bases at V and 6 bases at J, with 18 bases in the middle. This CDR3 is CASSPFEGGSQPQHF. DNA for the CDR3: TGTGCCAGCAGCCCGTTCGAGGGCGGGAGTCAGCCCCAGCATTTT.

This chain joins TRBV5-1 and TRBJ1-2; D perhaps matches TRBD1 (6 bases). V dropped 0 bases and J dropped 5 bases, with 14 bases sitting between them. CDR1 SGHRS and CDR2 YFSETQ come from the germline V gene. The CDR3 runs to 15 residues. CDR3 residues: CASSLEHSTGYGYTF. As DNA, the CDR3 is TGCGCCAGCAGCTTGGAACATTCCACAGGGTATGGCTACACCTTC.

V gene TRBV10-3 combines with J gene TRBJ2-1; D gene uncertain. The CDR3 runs to 14 residues. V was pared by 3 bases and J by 9 bases, with 15 bases between. Germline CDR1 is ENHRY and CDR2 is SYGVKD. The DNA for the CDR3 is TGTGCCATCAGTGATGGTGTGGCCGTCGTTGAGCAGTTCTTC. It is translated as CAISDGVAVVEQFF.

This clone occurred a few times. The chain links TRBV27 to TRBJ1-2; possible D gene TRBD1, 5 bases. The germline CDR1 and CDR2 sequences are MNHEY and SMNVEV (reference sequence). The CDR3 runs 17 residues. V was pared by 2 bases and J by 7 bases, with 23 bases between. Here the CDR3 reads CASSLALRRGSLSGYTF. The CDR3 DNA reads TGTGCCAGCAGTTTAGCCCTCAGAAGGGGATCTCTCTCTGGCTACACCTTC.

The rearrangement uses TRBV7-7 and TRBJ2-1; 9 bases match TRBD2. Trimming at V came to 11 bases and at J to 5 bases, leaving 13 bases not matched to a gene. The CDR3 is made up of 15 amino acids. Germline V gene data show CDR1 as SSHAT and CDR2 as FNYEAQ (reference sequence). The CDR3 is CASEGGGAHNNEQFF. The CDR3 nucleotides read TGTGCCTCGGAGGGCGGGGGGGCTCACAACAATGAGCAGTTCTTC.

The chain combines TRBV3-1 (or the pseudogene TRBV3-2) with TRBJ2-7; 7 positions match TRBD1. With 0 bases clipped from V and 6 bases from J, the junction kept 5 bases outside the gene matches. CDR3 length: 14 residues. Per germline, CDR1 LGHDT and CDR2 YNNKEL (reference sequence). CDR3 nucleotides: TGTGCCAGCAGCCAAGAGGACAGGTGGTCCGAGCAGTACTTC. It translates to CASSQEDRWSEQYF.

The rearrangement links TRBV3-1 (or the pseudogene TRBV3-2) to TRBJ1-6, with 7 nucleotides matching TRBD1. The CDR3 consists of 15 residues. The trim removed 6 bases at V and 10 bases at J, leaving 12 bases unmatched. Germline V gene lookup returns CDR1 LGHDT and CDR2 YNNKEL (reference sequence). CDR3 sequence: CASRRRQGVRSPLHF. The DNA for the CDR3 is TGTGCCAGCAGACGAAGACAGGGAGTAAGATCACCCCTCCACTTT.

The chain links TRBV19 to TRBJ2-1; TRBD1 matches at 7 bases. The junction had 11 bases not matched to a gene; V was cut back by 3 bases and J by 9 bases. The CDR3 sequence is 15 residues long. Germline V gives CDR1 LNHDA, CDR2 SQIVND (reference sequence). CDR3: CASSMRDRVVSEQFF. The CDR3 nucleotides read TGTGCCAGTAGTATGCGAGACAGGGTAGTTAGTGAGCAGTTCTTC.

V and J are TRBV6-5 and TRBJ2-3; 7 nucleotides agree with TRBD2. CDR3 length: 14 residues. The germline gives CDR1 MNHEY, CDR2 SVGAGI. Losses at the gene ends were 6 bases for V and 1 base for J; bases not matched to a gene: 4. For the CDR3, the DNA is TGTGCCAGCAGAGCGGGGTCTGGCACAGATACGCAGTATTTT. Encoded protein: CASRAGSGTDTQYF.

The chain recombines TRBV27 with TRBJ2-3; D is unclear. The germline V and J ends were trimmed by 3 bases and 5 bases, with 9 bases remaining between them. From germline, CDR1 is MNHEY and CDR2 SMNVEV (reference sequence). The CDR3 covers 13 residues. The CDR3 sequence: CASSFSSKDTQYF. CDR3 nucleotides: TGTGCCAGCAGTTTCTCTAGTAAAGATACGCAGTATTTT.

This clone has a handful of counts. The chain joins TRBV5-6 to TRBJ1-4; possible D gene TRBD1, 6 bases. V was cut by 2 bases and J by 4 bases, with 9 bases left in between. Germline CDR1 reads SGHDT; CDR2 reads YYEEEE. CDR3 length equals 14 residues. The CDR3 nucleotides are TGTGCCAGCAGCTTATACAGGGTTAATGAAAAACTGTTTTTT. As protein: CASSLYRVNEKLFF.

The sample holds a few counts of this clone. The J gene is TRBJ1-1, the V gene TRBV6-2 or TRBV6-3, with D possibly matching TRBD1 (5 bases). V was clipped by 2 bases and J by 4 bases, with 5 bases between them. Germline CDR1 reads MNHEY; CDR2 reads SVGEGT. This CDR3 spans 12 amino acids. For the CDR3, the DNA is TGTGCCAGCAGTTACGGGGCCACTGAAGCTTTCTTT. It specifies CASSYGATEAFF.